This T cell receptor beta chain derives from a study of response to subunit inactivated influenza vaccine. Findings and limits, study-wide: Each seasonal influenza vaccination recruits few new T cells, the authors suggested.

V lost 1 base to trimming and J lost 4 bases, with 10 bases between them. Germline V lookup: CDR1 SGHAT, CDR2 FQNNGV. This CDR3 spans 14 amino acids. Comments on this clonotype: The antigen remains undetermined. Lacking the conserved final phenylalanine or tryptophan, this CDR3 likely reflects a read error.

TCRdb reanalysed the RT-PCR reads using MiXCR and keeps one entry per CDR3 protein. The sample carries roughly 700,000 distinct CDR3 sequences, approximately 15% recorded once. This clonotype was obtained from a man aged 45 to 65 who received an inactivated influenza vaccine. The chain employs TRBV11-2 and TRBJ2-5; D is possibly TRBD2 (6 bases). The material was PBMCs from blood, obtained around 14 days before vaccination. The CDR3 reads CASSLVAGLETQYL. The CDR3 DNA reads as TGTGCCAGCAGCTTAGTGGCGGGGTTAGAGACCCAGTACCTC.